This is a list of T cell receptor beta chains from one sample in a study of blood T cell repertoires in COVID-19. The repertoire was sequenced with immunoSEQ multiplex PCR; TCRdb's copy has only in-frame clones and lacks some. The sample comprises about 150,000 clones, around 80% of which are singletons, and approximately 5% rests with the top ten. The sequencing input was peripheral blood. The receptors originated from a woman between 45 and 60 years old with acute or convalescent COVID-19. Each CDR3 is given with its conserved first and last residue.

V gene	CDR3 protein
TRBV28	CASTGHPNYGYTF
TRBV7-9	CASSFGGAQTLYNEQFF
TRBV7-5	CARSSRGGYNEQFF
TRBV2	CASRGVVPGAEAFF
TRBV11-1	CASSPLSGTSYNEQFF
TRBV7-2	CASRTGQGGQPQHF
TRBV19	CASSIDRGNEKLFF
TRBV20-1	CSASDSPRQLNYGYTF
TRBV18	CASPRQTGELFF
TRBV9	CASSFSPGGNQPQHF
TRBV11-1	CASSPFVGARSTEAFF